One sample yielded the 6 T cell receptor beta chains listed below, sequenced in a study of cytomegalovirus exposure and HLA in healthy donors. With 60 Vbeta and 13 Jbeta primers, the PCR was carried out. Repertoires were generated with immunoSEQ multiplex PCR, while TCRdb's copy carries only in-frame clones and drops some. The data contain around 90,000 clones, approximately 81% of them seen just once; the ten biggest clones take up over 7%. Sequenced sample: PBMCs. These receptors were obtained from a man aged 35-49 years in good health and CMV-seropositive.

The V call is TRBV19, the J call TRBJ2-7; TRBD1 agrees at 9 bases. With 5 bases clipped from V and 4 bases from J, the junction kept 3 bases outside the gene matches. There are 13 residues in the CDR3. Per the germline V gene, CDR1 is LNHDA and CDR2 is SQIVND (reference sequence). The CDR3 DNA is TGTGCCAGTAGTGAGGGACAGGGATACGAGCAGTACTTC. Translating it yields CASSEGQGYEQYF.

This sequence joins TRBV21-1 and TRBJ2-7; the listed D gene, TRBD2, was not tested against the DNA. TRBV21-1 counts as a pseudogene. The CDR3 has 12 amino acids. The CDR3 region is CASSPTGYEQYF. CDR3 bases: TGTGCCAGCAGCCCCACCGGTTACGAGCAGTACTTC.

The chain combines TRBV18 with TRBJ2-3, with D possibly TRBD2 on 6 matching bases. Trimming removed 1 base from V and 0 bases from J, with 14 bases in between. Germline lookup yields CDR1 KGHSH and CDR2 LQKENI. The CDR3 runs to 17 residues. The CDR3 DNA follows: TGTGCCAGCTCACCACTATTTAGCGGTATTAGCACAGATACGCAGTATTTT. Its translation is CASSPLFSGISTDTQYF.

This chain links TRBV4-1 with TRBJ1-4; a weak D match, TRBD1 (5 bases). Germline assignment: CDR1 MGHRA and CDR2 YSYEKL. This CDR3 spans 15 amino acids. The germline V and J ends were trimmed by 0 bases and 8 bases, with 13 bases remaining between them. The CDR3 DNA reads TGCGCCAGCAGCCAAGACCAGGGTTTCGGCGAAAAACTGTTTTTT. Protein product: CASSQDQGFGEKLFF.

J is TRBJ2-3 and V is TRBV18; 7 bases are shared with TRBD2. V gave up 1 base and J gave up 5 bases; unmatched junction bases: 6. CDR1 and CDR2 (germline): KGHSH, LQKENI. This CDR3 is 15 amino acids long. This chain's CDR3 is CASSPRASGGDTQYF. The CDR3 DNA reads TGTGCCAGCTCACCACGGGCTAGCGGAGGAGATACGCAGTATTTT.

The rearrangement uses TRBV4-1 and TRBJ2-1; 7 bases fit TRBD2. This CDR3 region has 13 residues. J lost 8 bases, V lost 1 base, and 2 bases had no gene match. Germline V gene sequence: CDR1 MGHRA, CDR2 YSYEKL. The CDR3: CASSQVGGHEQFF. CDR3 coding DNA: TGCGCCAGCAGCCAAGTGGGAGGGCATGAGCAGTTCTTC.